This is a list of T cell receptor beta chains from one sample in a study of blood T cell repertoires in COVID-19. Clones were read by immunoSEQ multiplex PCR, and TCRdb kept only the in-frame ones, dropping some. In the table there are approximately 400,000 clones, approximately 89% of which are singletons. The sequencing sample was made of PBMCs or T cells enriched from blood (not recorded which). These receptors all come from a man aged 30 to 39 who had recovered from COVID-19. Each CDR3 is given with its conserved first and last residue. The order of the fields is D gene, V gene, clone size, J gene, CDR3 DNA, CDR3 protein. The D gene is left open where the match is weak. Only some rows state a clone size, as once, few, many or a class for expanded clones.

TRBD2,TRBV4-3,.,TRBJ2-1,TGCGCCAGCAGCTATAGGGGACTAGCGGGGGGGTACAATGAGCAGTTCTTC,CASSYRGLAGGYNEQFF
.,TRBV6-5,.,TRBJ1-6,TGTGCCAGCAGTTACGGAGGGACGGCGAGATCACCCCTCCACTTT,CASSYGGTARSPLHF
TRBD1,TRBV5-6,.,TRBJ2-7,TGTGCCAGCAGCCCCGGACAGGGATCCTACGAGCAGTACTTC,CASSPGQGSYEQYF
TRBD1,TRBV19,.,TRBJ2-2,TGTGCCAGTACCCGACAGGGGACCGCCGGGGAGCTGTTTTTT,CASTRQGTAGELFF
TRBD1,TRBV6-5,.,TRBJ2-2,TGTGCCAGCGGGACAGGAATGAACACCGGGGAGCTGTTTTTT,CASGTGMNTGELFF
TRBD1,TRBV7-9,many,TRBJ2-7,TGTGCCAGCAGCTTAGCAGGGACAGGGGACGAGCAGTACTTC,CASSLAGTGDEQYF
TRBD2,TRBV4-2,.,TRBJ2-1,TGTGCCAGCAGCCAGGTAGGCGGGGGGGCCAATGAGCAGTTCTTC,CASSQVGGGANEQFF
.,TRBV29-1,.,TRBJ1-1,TGCAGCGTTGCAGTGCCCGAAGCTTTCTTT,CSVAVPEAFF
.,TRBV4-1,.,TRBJ1-2,TGCGCCAGCAGCCAAGATAGCCCAGCTAACTATGGCTACACCTTC,CASSQDSPANYGYTF
.,TRBV14,.,TRBJ2-3,TGTGCCAGCAGCCAAGGTGGGGGCCGAATTAGCACAGATACGCAGTATTTT,CASSQGGGRISTDTQYF
.,TRBV5-4,once,TRBJ2-2,TGTGCCAGCAGCTTGCCGGCGGGACCAAACACCGGGGAGCTGTTTTTT,CASSLPAGPNTGELFF
.,TRBV2,.,TRBJ2-7,TGTGCCAGCAGTCAGGGGACCAACTACGAGCAGTACTTC,CASSQGTNYEQYF
.,TRBV19,few,TRBJ1-1,TGTGCCAGTAGTATCAGTATGTCACCCAACACTGAAGCTTTCTTT,CASSISMSPNTEAFF
.,TRBV2,.,TRBJ2-2,TGTGCCAGCCTCAGGGATAACACCGGGGAGCTGTTTTTT,CASLRDNTGELFF
.,TRBV6-5,.,TRBJ2-2,TGTGCCAGCAGGGCCCAAGGAGTCACCGGGGAGCTGTTTTTT,CASRAQGVTGELFF
.,TRBV19,.,TRBJ2-7,TGTGCCAGTAGTATAGAACGTTCAGGGTGGTACGAGCAGTACTTC,CASSIERSGWYEQYF
TRBD1,TRBV5-1,once,TRBJ1-5,TGCGCCAGGCTAAAGGGGGCGCTTGATCAGCCCCAGCATTTT,CARLKGALDQPQHF
TRBD1,TRBV10-3,.,TRBJ1-1,TGTGCCATCAGGCCCCGGACAGGGAACACTGAAGCTTTCTTT,CAIRPRTGNTEAFF
.,TRBV7-2,.,TRBJ2-7,TGTGCCAGCAGCTTAGGAACATTTTACGAGCAGTACTTC,CASSLGTFYEQYF
.,TRBV12-3/TRBV12-4,.,TRBJ1-1,TGTGCCGCCAAACAGGGAACTGAAGCTTTCTTT,CAAKQGTEAFF
.,TRBV12-5,.,TRBJ2-7,TGTGCTAGTGGTTTGACAGGATACGAGCAGTACTTC,CASGLTGYEQYF
.,TRBV12-1,.,TRBJ1-1,TGTGCCAGTCACCGAGAATTCCAGAGGCGAGAGAACACTGAAGCTTTCTTT,CASHREFQRRENTEAFF
TRBD2,TRBV12-3/TRBV12-4,few,TRBJ2-7,TGTGCCAGCAGTACGGGGGGACCCCAGTACTTC,CASSTGGPQYF
.,TRBV7-9,.,TRBJ1-4,TGTGCCAGCAGTCCCTCCAGTGGCAGGGCTAATGAAAAACTGTTTTTT,CASSPSSGRANEKLFF
TRBD1,TRBV5-4,.,TRBJ2-2,TGTGCCAGCAGCTTGGGGACAGGGAGGATCACCGGGGAGCTGTTTTTT,CASSLGTGRITGELFF
.,TRBV27,.,TRBJ1-2,TGTGCCAGCAGTCCATCAGGGGTGGTGTCCTATGGCTACACCTTC,CASSPSGVVSYGYTF
.,TRBV28,.,TRBJ1-5,TGTGCCAGCAGTTTACAGGCAGGAATTAGCAATCAGCCCCAGCATTTT,CASSLQAGISNQPQHF
.,TRBV18,.,TRBJ2-7,TGTGCCAGCTCACCTAGCAGAAAATACGAGCAGTACTTC,CASSPSRKYEQYF
.,TRBV7-6,.,TRBJ2-5,TGTGCCAGCAGCTCCGTCGTAGAGACCCAGTACTTC,CASSSVVETQYF
TRBD1,TRBV7-2,.,TRBJ1-5,TGTGCCAGCAGCCCCGGGACAGGGTCCAATCAGCCCCAGCATTTT,CASSPGTGSNQPQHF
.,TRBV29-1,.,TRBJ1-4,TGCAGCGTTGATTATGGCCCTGAAAAACTGTTTTTT,CSVDYGPEKLFF
TRBD1,TRBV5-4,few,TRBJ1-1,TGTGCCAGCAGCGTAGGGGGCATGAACACTGAAGCTTTCTTT,CASSVGGMNTEAFF
TRBD1,TRBV20-1,.,TRBJ1-2,TGCAGTGCTAGTGGGACAGGGGGCGCCGAGGTTGGCTACACCTTC,CSASGTGGAEVGYTF
.,TRBV5-1,.,TRBJ1-1,TGCGCCAGCAGCTTGAACCCCCTGGGGGAGGGTGGAGCTTTCTTT,CASSLNPLGEGGAFF
TRBD1,TRBV27,.,TRBJ1-2,TGTGCCAGCAGCACCATTGGGGACAGGGTTGGCTACACCTTC,CASSTIGDRVGYTF
.,TRBV10-2,few,TRBJ2-3,TGCGCCAGCCGTGAGTCTCCCACTAGCACAGATACGCAGTATTTT,CASRESPTSTDTQYF
TRBD1,TRBV25-1,.,TRBJ1-2,TGTGCCAGCAGTGAATCGGCAGGGGGCCTTGGCTACACCTTC,CASSESAGGLGYTF
.,TRBV7-2,.,TRBJ1-6,TGTGCCAGCAGCCCAGACAGACCTAATTCACCCCTCCACTTT,CASSPDRPNSPLHF
.,TRBV27,.,TRBJ2-7,TGTGCCAGCAGTCTAAGTAGCGGAGCCTACGAGCAGTACTTC,CASSLSSGAYEQYF